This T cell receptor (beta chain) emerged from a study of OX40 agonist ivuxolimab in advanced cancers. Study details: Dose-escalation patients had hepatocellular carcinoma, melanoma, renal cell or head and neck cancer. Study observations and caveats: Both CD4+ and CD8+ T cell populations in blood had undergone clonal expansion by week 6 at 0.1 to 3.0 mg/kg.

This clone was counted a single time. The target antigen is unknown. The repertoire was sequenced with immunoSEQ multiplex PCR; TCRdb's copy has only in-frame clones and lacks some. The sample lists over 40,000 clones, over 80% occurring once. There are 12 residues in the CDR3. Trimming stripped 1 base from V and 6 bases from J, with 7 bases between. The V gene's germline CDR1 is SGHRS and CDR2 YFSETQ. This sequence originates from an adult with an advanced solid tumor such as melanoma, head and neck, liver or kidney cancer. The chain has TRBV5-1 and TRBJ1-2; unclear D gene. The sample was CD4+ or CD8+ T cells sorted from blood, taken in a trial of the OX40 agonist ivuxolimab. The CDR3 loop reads CASSLSGDGYTF. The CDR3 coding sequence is TGCGCCAGCAGCTTGAGTGGGGATGGCTACACCTTC.